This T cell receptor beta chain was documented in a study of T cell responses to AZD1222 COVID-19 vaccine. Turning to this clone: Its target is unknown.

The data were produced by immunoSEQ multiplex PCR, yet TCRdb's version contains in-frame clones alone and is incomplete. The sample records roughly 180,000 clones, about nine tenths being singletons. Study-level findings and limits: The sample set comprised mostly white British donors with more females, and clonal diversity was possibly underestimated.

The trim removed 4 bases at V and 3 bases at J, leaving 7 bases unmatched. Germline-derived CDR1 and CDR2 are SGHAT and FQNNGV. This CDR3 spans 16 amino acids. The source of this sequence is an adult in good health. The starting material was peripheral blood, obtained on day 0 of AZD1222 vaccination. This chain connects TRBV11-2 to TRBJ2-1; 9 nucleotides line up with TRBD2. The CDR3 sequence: CASSSLSGSFYNEQFF. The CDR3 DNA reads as TGTGCCAGCAGCTCTCTTAGCGGGAGCTTCTACAATGAGCAGTTCTTC.